The 27 T cell receptor beta chains below come from one sample, sequenced in a study of Graves' ophthalmopathy and Graves' hyperthyroidism. From RNA, the CDR3 regions of TCR beta chains were amplified and sequenced. RT-PCR was first run with HTBI primers, then multiplex PCR in a second round. MiXCR, run by TCRdb on the multiplex PCR reads, gives a single entry per CDR3 protein. The sample has around 1.1 million distinct CDR3 sequences, roughly 35% seen once. Sample: peripheral blood or thyroid tissue (not recorded which). Source of these receptors: an adult man with Graves' hyperthyroidism.

Comment on this clonotype: At one end the junction does not follow the germline gene, possibly because of a read error. The genes are TRBV7-8 and TRBJ2-6, with D tentatively TRBD1 (6 bases). The germline V gene encodes CDR1 SGHVS and CDR2 FQNEAQ. This CDR3 is 14 amino acids long. The CDR3 here is CASSTNSGADVLTF. CDR3 coding DNA: TGTGCCAGCAGCACTAATTCAGGGGCCGACGTCCTGACTTTC.

This clonotype was seen a handful of times. The chain links TRBV3-1 to TRBJ1-1; D ambiguous. Trimming cost V 4 bases and J 7 bases, with 10 bases left between them. Looked up from germline, CDR1 is LGHDT and CDR2 is YNNKEL (reference sequence). The CDR3 covers 12 residues. The DNA of the CDR3 is TGTGCCAGCAGCCGAATCACCAGTGAAGCTTTCTTT. This sequence encodes CASSRITSEAFF. The complete variable domain, with remaining parts taken from reference TRBV3-1 and TRBJ1-1, reads DTAVSQTPKYLVTQMGNDKSIKCEQNLGHDTMYWYKQDSKKFLKIMFSYNNKELIINETVPNRFSPKSPDKAHLNLHINSLELGDSAVYFCASSRITSEAFFGQGTRLTVV.

V usage is TRBV12-3 or TRBV12-4 and J usage is TRBJ1-5; unclear D gene. CDR3 length: 15 residues. Trimming took 0 bases from V and 5 from J, leaving 11 bases between them. CDR3 bases: TGTGCCAGCAGTTTAGCGAATCGGGGATATCAGCCCCAGCATTTT. Translation gives CASSLANRGYQPQHF.

This clonotype was picked up a small number of times. The chain carries TRBV20-1 and TRBJ2-7; 9 bases match TRBD2. Germline V CDR1 and CDR2: DFQATT, SNEGSKA (reference sequence). This CDR3 contains 17 residues. Trimming removed 0 bases from V and 3 bases from J; junction bases left unmatched: 12. The CDR3 DNA is TGCAGTGCTAGAGATGGGTCTAGCGGGGACACTTACTACGAGCAGTACTTC. This translates into CSARDGSSGDTYYEQYF.

Worth noting for this clonotype: A much bigger clone sits one base away, suggesting this may be a read error. This sequence joins TRBV20-1 and TRBJ2-7; 7 nucleotides match TRBD2. CDR1 is DFQATT and CDR2 is SNEGSKA in the germline V gene (reference sequence). This CDR3 is built from 14 residues. Trimming took 5 bases from V and 5 from J; bases not matched to a gene: 12. The CDR3 bases are TGCAGTGCTTCCCCGAGCGGGGCTCTGGACGAGCAGTACTTC. Protein product: CSASPSGALDEQYF.

The chain uses TRBV20-1 and TRBJ1-3; the D is unclear. The germline V gene has CDR1 DFQATT and CDR2 SNEGSKA (reference sequence). This CDR3 contains 12 residues. Trimming took off 0 bases at V and 7 bases at J, with 7 bases between the two ends. CDR3 nucleotides: TGCAGTGCTAGAGATCCCAGGAACACCATATATTTT. This translates into CSARDPRNTIYF.

About this clonotype: This may be a read error, as it is one base from a much larger clone. This chain uses TRBV2 with TRBJ2-5; TRBD1 or TRBD2 may be the D gene (7 bases each). Germline values: CDR1 SNHLY, CDR2 FYNNEI. V was clipped by 8 bases and J by 2 bases, with 21 bases between them. This CDR3 is 16 amino acids long. CDR3 DNA: TGTGCCAGCCACGGGAGGAGCCGGGACAGTCAAGAGACCCAGTACTTC. Its translation is CASHGRSRDSQETQYF. Full variable domain (rest looked up from reference TRBV2 and TRBJ2-5): EPEVTQTPSHQVTQMGQEVILRCVPISNHLYFYWYRQILGQKVEFLVSFYNNEISEKSEIFDDQFSVERPDGSNFTLKIRSTKLEDSAMYFCASHGRSRDSQETQYFGPGTRLLVL.

This clonotype was recorded a few times. CDR3 bases: TGCGCCAGCAGCCAGCCTCACCGTAGCTACGAGCAGTACTTC. It is translated as CASSQPHRSYEQYF. The chain combines TRBV4-1 with TRBJ2-7, with unresolved D. CDR3 length equals 14 residues. Germline CDR1 reads MGHRA; CDR2 reads YSYEKL. The V end lost 3 bases, the J end lost 3 bases, and 12 bases lay between the germline ends.

The table lists this clonotype with a count of one. V and J are TRBV5-4 and TRBJ2-2, with D perhaps given as TRBD1 or TRBD2 (5 bases each). The V and J ends lost 4 bases and 4 bases respectively, with 20 bases between them. The V gene's germline CDR1 is SGHNT and CDR2 YYREEE (reference sequence). This CDR3 has 17 residues. The CDR3 DNA reads TGTGCCAGCAGCCGCAACACCGGGACCCCGGGCACCGGGGAGCTGTTTTTT. Translating gives CASSRNTGTPGTGELFF.

CDR3 residues: CASGAHGQRTEAFF. The DNA for the CDR3 is TGTGCCAGCGGCGCCCACGGACAGCGCACTGAAGCTTTCTTT. The V and J genes are TRBV7-9 and TRBJ1-1; D may be TRBD1 (6 bases). The CDR3 length is 14 residues. Per germline, CDR1 SEHNR and CDR2 FQNEAQ (reference sequence). Deletions cut 8 bases from V and 4 bases from J, with 17 bases between.

A word on this clonotype: Since a much larger clone is just one base distant, this may be a read error. V usage is TRBV7-9 and J usage is TRBJ2-7; 7 bases are a match to TRBD1. Germline V gene lookup returns CDR1 SEHNR and CDR2 FQNEAQ (reference sequence). The CDR3 has 15 residues. CDR3 sequence (DNA): TGTGCCAGCAGCTTTGGCCAGGGGGTACTCTACGAGCGGTACTTC. It yields the protein CASSFGQGVLYERYF.

This clonotype was found once. The chain joins TRBV7-9 to TRBJ1-4; maybe TRBD1 (6 bases). The CDR3 sequence is 16 residues long. CDR1 is SEHNR, CDR2 FQNEAQ, per germline (reference sequence). Deletions cut 3 bases from V and 8 bases from J, with 19 bases between. The CDR3 spells CASSLLVGRGREKLFF. Here the CDR3 DNA reads TGTGCCAGCAGCTTGTTGGTAGGCAGGGGCCGCGAAAAACTGTTTTTT.

Remarks on this clonotype: The junction and the germline gene differ at one end; a read error may be behind it. J is TRBJ2-3 and V is TRBV5-1, with D unclear. The CDR3 covers 12 residues. CDR1 and CDR2 (germline): SGHRS, YFSETQ. As DNA, the CDR3 is TGTGCCAGCAGCCATACAACAGATACGCAGTATTTT. Translation gives CASSHTTDTQYF.

This clonotype has only one observation. The chain combines TRBV2 with TRBJ1-2; the D is unclear. The V gene's germline CDR1 is SNHLY and CDR2 FYNNEI. The CDR3 extends over 17 amino acids. The ends were cut back, 3 bases at V and 8 bases at J, with 25 bases in the middle. CDR3 nucleotides: TGTGCCAGCAGTGAGGCCTCGGGAGGCGGGATGAGGAAAGGCTACACCTTC. Protein sequence: CASSEASGGGMRKGYTF.

Concerning this clonotype: No conserved phenylalanine or tryptophan ends this CDR3, so it is likely a read error. V usage is TRBV7-2 and J usage is TRBJ2-7; TRBD2 matches 11 bases. Germline CDR1 SGHTA, CDR2 FQGNSA. CDR3 length: 14 residues. The CDR3 DNA sequence: TGTGCCAGCAGCAATCTAGCGGGAGGTTACGGGCAGTACTCC. It is translated as CASSNLAGGYGQYS.

This clonotype was seen more than once but under ten times. The V call is TRBV4-3, the J call TRBJ1-2; D is ambiguous. With 4 bases removed from V and 3 bases from J, the gap between germline ends came to 15 bases. The CDR3 loop spans 15 amino acids. The germline V gene encodes CDR1 LGHNA and CDR2 YSLEER. The CDR3 here is CASSPRMTLDYGYTF. As DNA, the CDR3 is TGCGCCAGCAGCCCCCGGATGACCCTAGACTATGGCTACACCTTC.

The chain combines TRBV7-8 with TRBJ2-7; D might be TRBD2 (5 bases). Looked up from germline, CDR1 is SGHVS and CDR2 is FQNEAQ. V lost 4 bases, J lost 0 bases, and 16 bases lay in between. The CDR3 loop spans 16 amino acids. The CDR3 loop is CASSSLRRHASYEQYF. The CDR3 nucleotides are TGTGCCAGCAGCTCCCTCAGGAGGCATGCCTCCTACGAGCAGTACTTC.

The rearrangement uses TRBV7-8 and TRBJ2-5, with 8 bases aligning to TRBD2. The junction had 10 bases not matched to a gene; V was cut back by 5 bases and J by 5 bases. CDR3 length: 15 amino acids. In germline, CDR1 is SGHVS, CDR2 FQNEAQ. CDR3 sequence: CASSVTGGAVETQYF. The CDR3 DNA reads as TGTGCCAGCAGCGTAACCGGGGGGGCGGTGGAGACCCAGTACTTC. Full variable domain (missing parts from reference TRBV7-8 and TRBJ2-5): GAGVSQSPRYKVAKRGQDVALRCDPISGHVSLFWYQQALGQGPEFLTYFQNEAQLDKSGLPSDRFFAERPEGSVSTLKIQRTQQEDSAVYLCASSVTGGAVETQYFGPGTRLLVL.

In nucleotides, the CDR3 is TGCGCCAGCAGTGAGGCGAGCAGGGCTACACCCCTCCACTTT. This codes for CASSEASRATPLHF. This chain links TRBV10-1 with TRBJ1-6, with D maybe TRBD1 (5 bases). V lost 2 bases, J lost 11 bases, and 13 bases lay in between. Looked up from germline, CDR1 is WNHNN and CDR2 is SYGVQD (reference sequence). The CDR3 is made up of 14 amino acids.

To note about this clonotype: A much more abundant neighbour one base away suggests this may be a read error. The chain uses TRBV7-8 and TRBJ2-2; no reliable D call. Germline V gene sequence: CDR1 SGHVS, CDR2 FQNEAQ. V lost 0 bases, J lost 3 bases, and 8 bases lay in between. The CDR3 is 15 residues long. CDR3: CASSLAVLHTGELFF. The CDR3, as DNA: TGTGCCAGCAGCTTAGCTGTCCTACACACCGGGGAGCTGTTTTTT.

The count of this clonotype is one. The rearrangement links TRBV4-2 to TRBJ2-7; 10 bases agree with TRBD1. The CDR3 has 17 residues. J was trimmed by 4 bases and V by 4 bases; bases with no gene match: 13. Germline CDR1 and CDR2: LGHNA and YNFKEQ. The CDR3 DNA reads TGTGCCAGCAGCCGCACTGCGGCGGGGACAGGGGCTTACGAGCAGTACTTC. Protein: CASSRTAAGTGAYEQYF.

In its sample, this clonotype was seen many times. The chain combines TRBV19 with TRBJ1-2; D unclear. Trimming removed 4 bases from V and 4 bases from J, with 13 bases in between. There are 14 residues in the CDR3. Germline lookup yields CDR1 LNHDA and CDR2 SQIVND (reference sequence). The DNA for the CDR3 is TGTGCCAGTAGTAGAGGACGGATCTCCTATGGCTACACCTTC. Amino acids: CASSRGRISYGYTF.

In its sample, this clonotype was seen a few times. The chain has TRBV11-2 and TRBJ1-6; 10 bases are shared with TRBD1. Trimming cost V 0 bases and J 11 bases; bases outside gene matches: 4. The CDR3 totals 15 residues. Germline V gene data show CDR1 as SGHAT and CDR2 as FQNNGV. Written as DNA, the CDR3 is TGTGCCAGCAGCTTAGAAACGGGACAGGGGACACCCCTCCACTTT. Protein product: CASSLETGQGTPLHF.

The gene calls are TRBV19 and TRBJ2-2, with D unresolved. V was shortened by 2 bases and J by 4 bases, with 8 bases between the two germline ends. The germline V gene has CDR1 LNHDA and CDR2 SQIVND (reference sequence). The CDR3 contains 14 residues. The CDR3 DNA follows: TGTGCCAGTAGTATATACGCACGCACCGGGGAGCTGTTTTTT. Its protein product is CASSIYARTGELFF.

V usage is TRBV7-8 and J usage is TRBJ1-1; TRBD1 matches 8 bases. After removal of 7 bases from V and 1 base from J, the junction contained 5 bases not matched to a gene. The CDR3 runs 14 residues. Germline assignment: CDR1 SGHVS and CDR2 FQNEAQ. CDR3 bases: TGTGCCAGCAACCCCGGGACAGGGAACACTGAAGCTTTCTTT. It codes for CASNPGTGNTEAFF.

This clonotype was recorded at least ten times. The chain joins TRBV15 to TRBJ2-2; D is unresolved. The CDR3 is 14 residues long. CDR1 is LNHNV and CDR2 is YYDKDF in the germline V gene (reference sequence). The V gene lost 3 bases and the J gene lost 1 base, with 6 bases spanning the gap. The CDR3 DNA is TGTGCCACCAGCAGCGGGCTGAACACCGGGGAGCTGTTTTTT. It translates to CATSSGLNTGELFF.

This clonotype was counted many times. V gene TRBV2 combines with J gene TRBJ2-7; D might be TRBD1 or TRBD2, each matching 5 bases. CDR1 is SNHLY and CDR2 is FYNNEI in the germline V gene. Trimming took 8 bases from V and 0 from J, leaving 26 bases between them. The CDR3 has 18 amino acids. The CDR3 DNA reads TGTGCCAGCGGAGCGCAGGGCGCTAGCCGGACGAGCTCCTACGAGCAGTACTTC. It codes for CASGAQGASRTSSYEQYF.